This T cell receptor beta chain is from a study of blood T cells in healthy people across ages. About the research overall: About one barcoded beta molecule per two T cells came from capture by template switching. Study-wide results and limits: CMV infection status of these donors was not known.

This clonotype was seen many times. Its antigen is as yet unknown. Germline CDR1 is MNHNS and CDR2 is SASEGT. The CDR3 has 16 amino acids. V shed 3 bases, J shed 5 bases, and the junction held 9 bases outside the gene matches. The use of a sample-barcoded 5' primer and a J-beta primer mix characterized a second PCR of about 7 to 12 cycles. TCRdb used MiXCR to reprocess the 5' RACE reads, holding one entry per CDR3 protein. The sample contains about 570,000 distinct CDR3 sequences, 25% to 35% of which appear only once. These same data were also listed under a study on T cells of mothers and their children.

The receptor comes from a boy aged 2 to 10 in good health. The gene calls are TRBV6-1 and TRBJ1-1, with TRBD1 identical over 10 bases. Sample: blood. The CDR3 DNA reads TGTGCCAGCAGTGACGACCGGACAGGGGGGGTAACTGAAGCTTTCTTT. Translating it yields CASSDDRTGGVTEAFF.